This T cell receptor (beta chain) was captured in a study of CD8+ T cells in alopecia areata. The treatment denotes: oral pan-JAK inhibitor, 5-10 mg twice daily. Separation by sorting yielded CD4+ and CD8+ T cells from PBMCs. In each case, RNA was isolated and then reverse transcribed into cDNA as the sequencing template. Some clones are missing from TCRdb's copy, which holds only in-frame ones; the method was immunoSEQ multiplex PCR. This table holds roughly 100,000 clones, 60% found once. V dropped 6 bases and J dropped 8 bases, with 11 bases sitting between them. The CDR3 length is 12 residues. Germline lookup yields CDR1 MNHEY and CDR2 SMNVEV (reference sequence). Of note for this clone: Its antigen is still unknown.

Study-wide findings and caveats: On tofacitinib, scalp clonality and expanded CD8+ clones among top 100 fell significantly.

V and J are TRBV27 and TRBJ2-4; the D gene is possibly TRBD2 (5 bases). The receptor was isolated from a human donor with alopecia areata. The sequenced sample was CD8+ T cells sorted from blood, obtained at approximately week 60, from a patient treated with tofacitinib. The DNA for the CDR3 is TGTGCCAGCAGGGCCCGGGGTGACATTCAGTACTTC. Translation gives CASRARGDIQYF.